This T cell receptor (beta chain) was captured in a study of blood T cell repertoires in COVID-19. On the study more broadly: Researchers got acute and convalescent COVID-19 samples from the United States, Italy and Spain. Nucleic acid was either cDNA or gDNA, and it came from T cells, B-cell-depleted T cells, or PBMCs.

In the original workflow: Estimation of nucleated cell counts relied on the amplification of reference gene primers. Measured with immunoSEQ multiplex PCR; TCRdb has only the in-frame clones, and not every one. V and J calls and clone size are those listed in that table; D and trimming were worked out from the DNA. The sample lists hundreds of thousands of clones, approximately 88% occurring once. The Seattle patients, enrolled during active infection, were followed longitudinally. Sequences were obtained from peripheral blood. This clonotype was sampled from a woman between 45 and 60 years old with COVID-19, enrolled during active disease.

Here the CDR3 DNA reads TGTGCCAGCAGCTCCGGGACAGGCCGTCAATGGCCCCAGCATTTT. Amino acids: CASSSGTGRQWPQHF. The chain has TRBV7-9 and TRBJ1-5, with TRBD1 matching 8 bases. Losses at the gene ends were 4 bases for V and 9 bases for J; bases not matched to a gene: 11. Germline V gene data show CDR1 as SEHNR and CDR2 as FQNEAQ (reference sequence). This CDR3 is 15 amino acids long.